This T cell receptor beta chain was recovered during a study of blood T cell repertoires in COVID-19. On the study more broadly: T cells, B-cell-depleted T cells, or PBMCs supplied cDNA or gDNA.

V was cut by 1 base and J by 0 bases, with 13 bases left in between. CDR1 is LNHDA, CDR2 SQIVND, per germline (reference sequence). The CDR3 totals 17 residues. TCRdb's copy holds only in-frame clones and misses some; the assay was immunoSEQ multiplex PCR. The sample has about 160,000 clones; approximately 80% are singletons. This receptor was taken from a woman older than 75 with active or convalescent COVID-19. Material for sequencing was peripheral blood. The chain is built from TRBV19 and TRBJ1-5; no firm D call. CDR3 in amino acids: CASSIVAAETSNQPQHF. In DNA, the CDR3 is TGTGCCAGTAGTATAGTCGCGGCAGAAACTAGCAATCAGCCCCAGCATTTT.